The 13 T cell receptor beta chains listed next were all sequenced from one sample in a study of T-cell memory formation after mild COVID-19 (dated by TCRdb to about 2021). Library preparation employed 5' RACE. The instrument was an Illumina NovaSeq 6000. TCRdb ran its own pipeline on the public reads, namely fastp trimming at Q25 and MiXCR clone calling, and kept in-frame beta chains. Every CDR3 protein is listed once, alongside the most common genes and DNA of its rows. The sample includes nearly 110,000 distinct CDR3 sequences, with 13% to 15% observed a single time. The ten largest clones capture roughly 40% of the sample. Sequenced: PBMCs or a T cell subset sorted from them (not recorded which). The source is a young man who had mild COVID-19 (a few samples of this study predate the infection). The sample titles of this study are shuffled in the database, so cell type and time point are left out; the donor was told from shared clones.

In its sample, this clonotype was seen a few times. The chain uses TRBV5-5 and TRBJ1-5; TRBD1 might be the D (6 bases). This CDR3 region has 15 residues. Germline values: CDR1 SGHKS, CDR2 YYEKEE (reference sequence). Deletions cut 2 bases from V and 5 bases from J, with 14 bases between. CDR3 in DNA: TGTGCCAGCAGCTTCTCTCTCAGGGGCGATCAGCCCCAGCATTTT. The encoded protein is CASSFSLRGDQPQHF.

CDR3 in DNA: TGTGCCAGCAGCCTTAGCATTGGCTACGAGCAGTACGTC. This codes for CASSLSIGYEQYV. The V and J genes are TRBV27 and TRBJ2-7; D is ambiguous. Germline loops: CDR1 MNHEY, CDR2 SMNVEV (reference sequence). This CDR3 has 13 amino acids. Trimming stripped 6 bases from V and 3 bases from J, with 12 bases between.

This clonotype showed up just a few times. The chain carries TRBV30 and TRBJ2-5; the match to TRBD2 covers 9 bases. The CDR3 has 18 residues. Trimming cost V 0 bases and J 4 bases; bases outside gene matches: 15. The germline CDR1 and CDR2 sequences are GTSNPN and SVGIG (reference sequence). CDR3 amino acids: CAWSVLWVSSGVGETQYF. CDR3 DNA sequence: TGTGCCTGGAGTGTACTGTGGGTTTCTAGCGGGGTGGGAGAGACCCAGTACTTC.

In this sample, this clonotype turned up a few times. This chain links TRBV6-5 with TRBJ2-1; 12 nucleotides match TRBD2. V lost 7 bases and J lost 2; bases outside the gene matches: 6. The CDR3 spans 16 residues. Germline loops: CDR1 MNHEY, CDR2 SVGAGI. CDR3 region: CASTPSGGATYNEQFF. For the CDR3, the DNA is TGTGCCAGCACCCCTAGCGGGGGGGCCACCTACAATGAGCAGTTCTTC.

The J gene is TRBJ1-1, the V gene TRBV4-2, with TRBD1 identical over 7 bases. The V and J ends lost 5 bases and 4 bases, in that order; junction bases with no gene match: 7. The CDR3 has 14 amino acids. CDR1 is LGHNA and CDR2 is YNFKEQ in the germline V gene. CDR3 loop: CASSSHRGRTEAFF. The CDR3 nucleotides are TGTGCCAGCAGCTCTCACAGGGGCCGCACTGAAGCTTTCTTT.

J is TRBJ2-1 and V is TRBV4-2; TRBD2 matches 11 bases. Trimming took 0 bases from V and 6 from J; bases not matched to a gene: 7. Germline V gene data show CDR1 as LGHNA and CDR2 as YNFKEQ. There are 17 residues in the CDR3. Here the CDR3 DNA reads TGTGCCAGCAGCCAAGAGGAATGGACTAGCGGGTCCAATGAGCAGTTCTTC. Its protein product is CASSQEEWTSGSNEQFF.

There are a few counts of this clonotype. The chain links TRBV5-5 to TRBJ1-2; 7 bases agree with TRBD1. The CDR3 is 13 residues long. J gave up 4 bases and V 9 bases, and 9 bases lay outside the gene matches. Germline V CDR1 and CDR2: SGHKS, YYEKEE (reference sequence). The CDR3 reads CATSTDRVYGYTF. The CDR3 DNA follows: TGTGCCACCTCGACAGACAGGGTCTATGGCTACACCTTC.

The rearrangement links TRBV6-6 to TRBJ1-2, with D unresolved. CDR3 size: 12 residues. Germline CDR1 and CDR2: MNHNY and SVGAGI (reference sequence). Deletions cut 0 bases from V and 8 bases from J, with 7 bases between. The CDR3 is CASSYSIVGYTF. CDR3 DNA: TGTGCCAGCAGTTACTCGATTGTAGGCTACACCTTC.

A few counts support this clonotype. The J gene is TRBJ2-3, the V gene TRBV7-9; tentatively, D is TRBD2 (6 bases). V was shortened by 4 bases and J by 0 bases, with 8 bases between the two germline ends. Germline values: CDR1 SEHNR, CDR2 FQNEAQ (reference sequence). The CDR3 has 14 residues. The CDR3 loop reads CASSSGTSTDTQYF. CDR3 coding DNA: TGTGCCAGCAGCTCCGGGACTAGCACAGATACGCAGTATTTT.

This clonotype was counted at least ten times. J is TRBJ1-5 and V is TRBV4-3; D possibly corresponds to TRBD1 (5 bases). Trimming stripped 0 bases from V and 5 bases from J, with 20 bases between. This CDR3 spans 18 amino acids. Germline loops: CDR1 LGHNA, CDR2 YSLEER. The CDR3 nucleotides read TGCGCCAGCAGCCAAGAGGGTCCGCGGCAGGGTATGCATCAGCCCCAGCATTTT. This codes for CASSQEGPRQGMHQPQHF.

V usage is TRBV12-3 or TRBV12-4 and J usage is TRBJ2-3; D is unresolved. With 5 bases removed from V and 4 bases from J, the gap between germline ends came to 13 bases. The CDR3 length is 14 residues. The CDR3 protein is CASSTSWSADTQYF. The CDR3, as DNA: TGTGCCAGCAGTACCTCTTGGTCGGCAGATACGCAGTATTTT.

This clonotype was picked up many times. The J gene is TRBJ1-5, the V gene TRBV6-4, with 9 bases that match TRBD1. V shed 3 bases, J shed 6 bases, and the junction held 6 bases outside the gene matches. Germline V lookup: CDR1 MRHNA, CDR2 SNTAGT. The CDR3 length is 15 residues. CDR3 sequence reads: CASSETTGGGQPQHF. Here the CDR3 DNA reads TGTGCCAGCAGTGAGACCACAGGGGGCGGTCAGCCCCAGCATTTT.

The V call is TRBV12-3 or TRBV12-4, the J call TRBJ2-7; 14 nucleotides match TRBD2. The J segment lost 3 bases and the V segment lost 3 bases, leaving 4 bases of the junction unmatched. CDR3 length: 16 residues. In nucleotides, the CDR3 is TGTGCCAGCAGTTTCCCGGGACTAGCGGGGGACTACGAGCAGTACTTC. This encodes CASSFPGLAGDYEQYF.